The clone carrying this TCR beta chain came up many times. The antigen is undetermined. V was shortened by 3 bases and J by 4 bases, with 16 bases between the two germline ends. Germline CDR1 SGDLS, CDR2 YYNGEE. The CDR3 spans 15 residues. TCRdb re-called the 5' RACE reads through MiXCR, storing one row per CDR3 protein. The sample yields around 40,000 distinct CDR3 sequences, 2.7% seen once. This specimen comes from a study of CD8 T cells in ankylosing spondylitis. Study-level results: A number of the motif variants had already been described in reactive arthritis synovial fluid and blood.

The V gene is TRBV9, the J gene TRBJ2-5; a possible D gene is TRBD2 (6 bases). The TCR was taken from a male donor with ankylosing spondylitis or in good health (not recorded which). The sample consisted of blood, either unsorted or a sorted T cell fraction (not recorded which). CDR3 region: CASSAYGSGAETQYF. The CDR3 coding sequence is TGTGCCAGCAGCGCTTACGGGAGCGGAGCAGAGACCCAGTACTTC.